These T cell receptor beta chains were read from a single sample in a study of blood T cell repertoires in COVID-19. Assay: immunoSEQ multiplex PCR; the TCRdb copy retains only in-frame clones and omits some. The table has a few hundred thousand clones, around 86% seen once. The sequenced sample was PBMCs or T cells enriched from blood (not recorded which). All receptors come from a woman aged 50 to 65 who had recovered from COVID-19. Each CDR3 is given with its conserved first and last residue. A D gene is named only where the DNA matches it firmly. Size values are once, few and many counts, or a class for expanded clones, and some rows have none.

CDR3 length,V gene,clone size,J gene,D gene,CDR3 DNA,CDR3 protein
15,TRBV6-5,-,TRBJ1-5,-,TGTGCCAGCAGTTACTCGAGAGGTGGTAATCAGCCCCAGCATTTT,CASSYSRGGNQPQHF
14,TRBV5-4,-,TRBJ1-2,TRBD1,TGTGCCAGCAGCCCCCGGACAGGGGTCTATGGCTACACCTTC,CASSPRTGVYGYTF
15,TRBV27,-,TRBJ2-1,-,TGTGCCAGCAGACTCCTGGAGAGCTCCTACAATGAGCAGTTCTTC,CASRLLESSYNEQFF
14,TRBV5-4,-,TRBJ1-2,-,TGTGCCAGCAGCTCCCCAGGACAGTTCTATGGCTACACCTTC,CASSSPGQFYGYTF
13,TRBV19,-,TRBJ1-1,-,TGTGCCAGTAGTTCCTCAGGGATCCCTGAAGCTTTCTTT,CASSSSGIPEAFF
16,TRBV6-5,-,TRBJ1-3,TRBD1,TGTGCCAGCAGTTCTGGGACAGCGAACTCTGGAAACACCATATATTTT,CASSSGTANSGNTIYF
15,TRBV5-1,-,TRBJ1-5,-,TGCGCCAGCAGCCCCGGGGTCGGGGATTATCAGCCCCAGCATTTT,CASSPGVGDYQPQHF
16,TRBV4-2,-,TRBJ2-1,TRBD2,TGTGCCAGCAGCCAAGGAACTGGGCGGGAGGGCGATGAGCAGTTCTTC,CASSQGTGREGDEQFF
14,TRBV3-1/TRBV3-2,-,TRBJ2-5,TRBD1,TGTGCCAGCAGCCAAGGAGACAGGGTAGAGACCCAGTACTTC,CASSQGDRVETQYF
14,TRBV6-5,-,TRBJ1-6,-,TGTGCCAGCGACTTCGGCAGCGAGAATTCACCCCTCCACTTT,CASDFGSENSPLHF
17,TRBV24-1,-,TRBJ2-2,TRBD2,TGTGCCACCAGTGACAATAGCGGGAGGGAGGCCACCGGGGAGCTGTTTTTT,CATSDNSGREATGELFF
15,TRBV15,-,TRBJ1-4,-,TGTGCCACCAGCAGTAACCAGGGGCTACATGAAAAACTGTTTTTT,CATSSNQGLHEKLFF
17,TRBV11-3,-,TRBJ2-6,TRBD1,TGTGCCAGCAGGTCGGGACAGGGGGCCTCCGGGGCCAACGTCCTGACTTTC,CASRSGQGASGANVLTF
15,TRBV6-5,once,TRBJ2-2,TRBD1,TGTGCCAGCTTACTCGACAGGGGGACCACCGGGGAGCTGTTTTTT,CASLLDRGTTGELFF
13,TRBV27,once,TRBJ1-2,TRBD1,TGTGCCAGCAAATCAGGGGGCGGCTATGGCTACACCTTC,CASKSGGGYGYTF
14,TRBV19,-,TRBJ1-5,-,TGTGCCAGTACTAGGAGGTATAGCAATCAGCCCCAGCATTTT,CASTRRYSNQPQHF
14,TRBV2,-,TRBJ2-5,-,TGTGCCAGCAGGGACAAACAGGGACACGAGACCCAGTACTTC,CASRDKQGHETQYF
14,TRBV7-9,-,TRBJ1-1,TRBD1,TGTGCCAGCAGTCATACAGGGGGGTTGACTGAAGCTTTCTTT,CASSHTGGLTEAFF
20,TRBV4-1,-,TRBJ1-2,-,TGCGCCAGCAGCCAAGATTCTCGGAGTGCGCAGTCCCCTTTGCTTTATGGCTACACCTTC,CASSQDSRSAQSPLLYGYTF
14,TRBV5-1,-,TRBJ2-7,TRBD1,TGCGCCAGCAGCATCTCGGGACAGCCCCACGAGCAGTACTTC,CASSISGQPHEQYF
14,TRBV5-4,once,TRBJ1-2,-,TGTGCCAGCAGCTTCCCGGGTTTAGGCTATGGCTACACCTTC,CASSFPGLGYGYTF
14,TRBV11-1,-,TRBJ2-1,TRBD1,TGTGCCAGCAGCAAACAGGGGGCAGGCAATGAGCAGTTCTTC,CASSKQGAGNEQFF
13,TRBV30,-,TRBJ1-1,TRBD1,TGTGCCTGGTCGACAGGGAGGTTCACTGAAGCTTTCTTT,CAWSTGRFTEAFF
13,TRBV6-5,-,TRBJ2-5,-,TGTGCCAGCAGCAGATGGAGGGAAGAGACCCAGTACTTC,CASSRWREETQYF
15,TRBV3-1/TRBV3-2,-,TRBJ1-1,-,TGTGCCAGCAGTCCGTATCAGGGCGGTGGCACTGAAGCTTTCTTT,CASSPYQGGGTEAFF
16,TRBV19,-,TRBJ1-5,-,TGTGCCAGTACCCCCCCGGGGCGGGGAGGCAATCAGCCCCAGCATTTT,CASTPPGRGGNQPQHF
12,TRBV29-1,-,TRBJ2-5,-,TGCAGCGCTAAGACAAGTCAAGAGACCCAGTACTTC,CSAKTSQETQYF
19,TRBV27,-,TRBJ1-1,-,TGTGCCAGCAGCCCTAAGGCGGGGAGTTTATCCTTTCTGGTCACTGAAGCTTTCTTT,CASSPKAGSLSFLVTEAFF
14,TRBV11-2,-,TRBJ1-2,TRBD1,TGTGCCAGCAGCTTCGGGACAGGGGACTATGGCTACACCTTC,CASSFGTGDYGYTF
16,TRBV3-1/TRBV3-2,-,TRBJ1-1,-,TGTGCCAGCAGCCAAGAGGGAGGTGGTCGGAACACTGAAGCTTTCTTT,CASSQEGGGRNTEAFF
19,TRBV5-3,-,TRBJ1-1,TRBD1,TGTGCCAGAAGCTTGGGAGGACAGGGGGGGCCTTCAATGAACACTGAAGCTTTCTTT,CARSLGGQGGPSMNTEAFF
14,TRBV7-9,-,TRBJ2-1,TRBD2,TGTGCCAGCAGCGGCAGGGCGGGAGAGGATGAGCAGTTCTTC,CASSGRAGEDEQFF
13,TRBV5-1,-,TRBJ1-1,-,TGCGCCAGCAGCCTCACAGGGAACACTGAAGCTTTCTTT,CASSLTGNTEAFF
16,TRBV7-9,-,TRBJ1-4,-,TGTGCCAGCAGCTTATTAGTGCCTCCAACTAATGAAAAACTGTTTTTT,CASSLLVPPTNEKLFF
15,TRBV9,-,TRBJ1-1,-,TGTGCCAGCAGCCCAGCACAGGGTGGGAACACTGAAGCTTTCTTT,CASSPAQGGNTEAFF
14,TRBV29-1,few,TRBJ2-7,-,TGCAGCGTTGTAGACCCTCGGGGGTCCTACGAGCAGTACTTC,CSVVDPRGSYEQYF
16,TRBV7-6,-,TRBJ2-5,TRBD2,TGTGCCAGCAGCGGATTTAGCGGGGGGGCCTGGGAGACCCAGTACTTC,CASSGFSGGAWETQYF
17,TRBV4-2,-,TRBJ1-3,-,TGTGCCAGCAGCCAAGCTGGGGGCAGCGGCTCTGGAAACACCATATATTTT,CASSQAGGSGSGNTIYF
15,TRBV18,-,TRBJ1-1,TRBD1,TGTGCCAGCTCACCAACAGGACAGGGGTTCACTGAAGCTTTCTTT,CASSPTGQGFTEAFF
14,TRBV5-1,few,TRBJ1-2,TRBD1,TGCGCCAGCAGCGTTCAGGGGGCTAACTATGGCTACACCTTC,CASSVQGANYGYTF
12,TRBV18,-,TRBJ1-2,-,TGTGCCAGCTCCCAGGGTCAGCACGGCTACACCTTC,CASSQGQHGYTF
16,TRBV7-5,once,TRBJ1-2,-,TGTGCCAGAAGCCCCGCGCCCATGACAGGCGGCTATGGCTACACCTTC,CARSPAPMTGGYGYTF
15,TRBV27,-,TRBJ1-1,TRBD1,TGTGCCAGCAGTTTATCAGGGGGCATGAACACTGAAGCTTTCTTT,CASSLSGGMNTEAFF
14,TRBV5-1,-,TRBJ1-2,-,TGCGCCAGCAGCCATACACGCGGGGAGGATGGCTACACCTTC,CASSHTRGEDGYTF
15,TRBV5-4,-,TRBJ2-5,TRBD2,TGTGCCAGCAGCTTGGCGGGAGGGTACCAAGAGACCCAGTACTTC,CASSLAGGYQETQYF
18,TRBV7-2,once,TRBJ1-2,-,TGTGCCAGCAGCCCCCGAGTCGGGGGGGGCCGAGCTAACTATGGCTACACCTTC,CASSPRVGGGRANYGYTF
15,TRBV13,-,TRBJ2-2,-,TGTGCCAGCAGCTTAGGCCTTATAAACACCGGGGAGCTGTTTTTT,CASSLGLINTGELFF
14,TRBV6-5,-,TRBJ2-7,TRBD2,TGTGCCAGCAGGGCCGCGGGAGAAGGCTACGAGCAGTACTTC,CASRAAGEGYEQYF
13,TRBV13,-,TRBJ1-2,TRBD1,TGTGCCAGCAGCTCAAGACAGGGCTATGGCTACACCTTC,CASSSRQGYGYTF